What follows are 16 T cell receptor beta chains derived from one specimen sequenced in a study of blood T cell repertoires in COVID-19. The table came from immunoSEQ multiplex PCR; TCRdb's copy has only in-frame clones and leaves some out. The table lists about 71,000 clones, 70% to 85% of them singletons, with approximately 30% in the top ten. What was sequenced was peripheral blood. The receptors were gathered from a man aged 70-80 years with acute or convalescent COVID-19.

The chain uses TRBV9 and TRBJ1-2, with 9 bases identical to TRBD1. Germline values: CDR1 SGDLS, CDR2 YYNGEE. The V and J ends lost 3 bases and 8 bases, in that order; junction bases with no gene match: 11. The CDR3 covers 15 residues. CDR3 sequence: CASSEGQGEPLGYTF. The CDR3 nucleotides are TGTGCCAGCAGCGAGGGACAGGGAGAGCCCCTCGGCTACACCTTC.

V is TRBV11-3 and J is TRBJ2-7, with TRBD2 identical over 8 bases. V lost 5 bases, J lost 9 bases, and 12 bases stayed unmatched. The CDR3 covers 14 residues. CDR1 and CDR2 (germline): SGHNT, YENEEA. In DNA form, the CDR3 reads TGTGCCAGCAGCCCGGGAGGGACGAACGAGGGGCAGTACTTC. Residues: CASSPGGTNEGQYF.

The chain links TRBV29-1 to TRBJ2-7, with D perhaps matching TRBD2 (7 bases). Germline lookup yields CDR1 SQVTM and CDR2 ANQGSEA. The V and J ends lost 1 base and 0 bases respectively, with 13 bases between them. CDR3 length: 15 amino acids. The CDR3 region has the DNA TGCAGCGTTGAAGCTGGGAGGGGGGCCTCCTACGAGCAGTACTTC. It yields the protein CSVEAGRGASYEQYF.

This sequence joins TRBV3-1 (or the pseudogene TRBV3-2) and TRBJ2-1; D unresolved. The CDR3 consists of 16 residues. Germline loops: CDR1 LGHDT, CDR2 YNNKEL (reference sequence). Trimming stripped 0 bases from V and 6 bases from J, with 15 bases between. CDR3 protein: CASSQELGVGGNEQFF. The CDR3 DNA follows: TGTGCCAGCAGCCAAGAGCTAGGAGTGGGTGGCAATGAGCAGTTCTTC.

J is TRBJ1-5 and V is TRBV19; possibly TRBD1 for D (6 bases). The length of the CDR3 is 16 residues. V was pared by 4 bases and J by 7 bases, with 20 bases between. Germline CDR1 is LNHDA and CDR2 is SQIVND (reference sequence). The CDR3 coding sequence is TGTGCCAGTAGTACAGGGGCCCCAACCTGGGGGCAGCCCCAGCATTTT. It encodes CASSTGAPTWGQPQHF.

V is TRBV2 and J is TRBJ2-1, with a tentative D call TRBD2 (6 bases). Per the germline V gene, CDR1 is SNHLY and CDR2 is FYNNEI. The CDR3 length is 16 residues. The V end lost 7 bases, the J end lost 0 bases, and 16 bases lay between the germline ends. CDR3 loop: CASKNSGYSSYNEQFF. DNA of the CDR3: TGTGCCAGCAAGAATAGCGGCTACAGCTCCTACAATGAGCAGTTCTTC.

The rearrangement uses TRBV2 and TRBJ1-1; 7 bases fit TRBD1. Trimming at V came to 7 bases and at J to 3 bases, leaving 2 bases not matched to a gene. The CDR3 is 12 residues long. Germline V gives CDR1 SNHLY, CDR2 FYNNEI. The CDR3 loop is CASKDRYTEAFF. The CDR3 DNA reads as TGTGCCAGCAAGGACAGGTACACTGAAGCTTTCTTT. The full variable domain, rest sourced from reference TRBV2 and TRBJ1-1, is EPEVTQTPSHQVTQMGQEVILRCVPISNHLYFYWYRQILGQKVEFLVSFYNNEISEKSEIFDDQFSVERPDGSNFTLKIRSTKLEDSAMYFCASKDRYTEAFFGQGTRLTVV.

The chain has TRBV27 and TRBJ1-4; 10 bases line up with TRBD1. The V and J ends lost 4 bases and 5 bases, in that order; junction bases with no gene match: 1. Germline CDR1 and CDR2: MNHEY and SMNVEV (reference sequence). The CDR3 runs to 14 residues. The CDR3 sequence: CASSWTGGNEKLFF. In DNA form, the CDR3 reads TGTGCCAGCAGTTGGACAGGGGGAAATGAAAAACTGTTTTTT. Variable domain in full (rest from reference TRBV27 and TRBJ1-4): EAQVTQNPRYLITVTGKKLTVTCSQNMNHEYMSWYRQDPGLGLRQIYYSMNVEVTDKGDVPEGYKVSRKEKRNFPLILESPSPNQTSLYFCASSWTGGNEKLFFGSGTQLSVL.

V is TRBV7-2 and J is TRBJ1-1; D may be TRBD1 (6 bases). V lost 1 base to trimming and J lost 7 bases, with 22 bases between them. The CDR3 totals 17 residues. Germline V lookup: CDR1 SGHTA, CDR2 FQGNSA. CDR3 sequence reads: CASSLVGGGTTGFEAFF. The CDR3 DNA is TGTGCCAGCAGCTTAGTAGGCGGTGGGACAACAGGATTTGAAGCTTTCTTT. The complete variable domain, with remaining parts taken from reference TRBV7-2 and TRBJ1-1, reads GAGVSQSPSNKVTEKGKDVELRCDPISGHTALYWYRQSLGQGLEFLIYFQGNSAPDKSGLPSDRFSAERTGGSVSTLTIQRTQQEDSAVYLCASSLVGGGTTGFEAFFGQGTRLTVV.

The chain's CDR3 is CASSPRGSPQETQYF. The DNA of the CDR3 is TGTGCCAGCAGCCCCCGGGGTAGCCCCCAAGAGACCCAGTACTTC. The chain is built from TRBV28 and TRBJ2-5, with TRBD2 as a possible D gene (5 bases). V was pared by 6 bases and J by 1 base, with 15 bases between. The CDR3 is 15 amino acids. In germline, CDR1 is MDHEN, CDR2 SYDVKM. Full variable domain (missing parts from reference TRBV28 and TRBJ2-5): DVKVTQSSRYLVKRTGEKVFLECVQDMDHENMFWYRQDPGLGLRLIYFSYDVKMKEKGDIPEGYSVSREKKERFSLILESASTNQTSMYLCASSPRGSPQETQYFGPGTRLLVL.

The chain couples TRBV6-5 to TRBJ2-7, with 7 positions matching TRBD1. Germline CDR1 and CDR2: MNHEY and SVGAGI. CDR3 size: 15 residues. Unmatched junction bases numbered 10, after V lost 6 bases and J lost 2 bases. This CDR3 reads CASRVRGTATYEQYF. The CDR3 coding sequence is TGTGCCAGCAGGGTACGTGGGACAGCAACCTACGAGCAGTACTTC.

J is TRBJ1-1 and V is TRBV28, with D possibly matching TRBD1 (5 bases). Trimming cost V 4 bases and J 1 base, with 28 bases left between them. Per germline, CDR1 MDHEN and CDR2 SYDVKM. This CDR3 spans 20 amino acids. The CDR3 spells CASSSLWGEGGLGRNTEAFF. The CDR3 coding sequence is TGTGCCAGCAGTTCACTCTGGGGGGAAGGTGGCCTGGGAAGGAACACTGAAGCTTTCTTT.

The CDR3 is CASSRTAATEDGYTF. The DNA of the CDR3 is TGTGCCAGCAGCCGCACCGCGGCGACAGAAGATGGCTACACCTTC. The V call is TRBV4-2, the J call TRBJ1-2, with D perhaps matching TRBD1 (5 bases). Looked up from germline, CDR1 is LGHNA and CDR2 is YNFKEQ. This CDR3 is 15 amino acids long. V dropped 4 bases and J dropped 6 bases, with 18 bases sitting between them.

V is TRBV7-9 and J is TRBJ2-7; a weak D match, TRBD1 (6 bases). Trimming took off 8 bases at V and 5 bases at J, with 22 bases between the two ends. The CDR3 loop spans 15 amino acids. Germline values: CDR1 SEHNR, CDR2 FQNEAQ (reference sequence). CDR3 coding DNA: TGTGCCAGCGAAGAAACGGTGCAGGGGTCCGACGAGCAGTACTTC. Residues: CASEETVQGSDEQYF.

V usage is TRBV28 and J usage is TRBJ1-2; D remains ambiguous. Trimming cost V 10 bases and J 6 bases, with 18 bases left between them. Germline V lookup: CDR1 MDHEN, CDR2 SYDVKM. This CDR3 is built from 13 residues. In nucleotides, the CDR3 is TGTGCCACCGAACTGGGAGGGTCGGATGGCTACACCTTC. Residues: CATELGGSDGYTF.

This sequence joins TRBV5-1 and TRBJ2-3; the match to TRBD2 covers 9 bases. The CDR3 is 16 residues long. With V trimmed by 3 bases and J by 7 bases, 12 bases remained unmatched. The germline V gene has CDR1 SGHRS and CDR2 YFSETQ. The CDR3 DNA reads TGCGCCAGCAGCTCTAAGGTTGCTAGCGGGACGAATACGCAGTATTTT. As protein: CASSSKVASGTNTQYF.